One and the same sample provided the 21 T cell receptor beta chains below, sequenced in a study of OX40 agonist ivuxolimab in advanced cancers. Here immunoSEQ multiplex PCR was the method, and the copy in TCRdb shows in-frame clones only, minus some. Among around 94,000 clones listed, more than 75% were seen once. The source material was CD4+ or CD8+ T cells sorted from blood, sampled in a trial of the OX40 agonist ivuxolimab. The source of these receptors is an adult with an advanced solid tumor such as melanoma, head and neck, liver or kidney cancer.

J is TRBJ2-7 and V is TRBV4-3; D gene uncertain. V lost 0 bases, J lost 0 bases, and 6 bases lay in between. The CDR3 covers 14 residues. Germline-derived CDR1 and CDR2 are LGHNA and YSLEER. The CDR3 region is CASSQDANSYEQYF. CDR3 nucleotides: TGCGCCAGCAGCCAAGATGCGAACTCCTACGAGCAGTACTTC.

CDR3 nucleotides: TGCGCCAGCAGCGATGCCTACGAGCAGTACTTC. As protein: CASSDAYEQYF. V usage is TRBV5-1 and J usage is TRBJ2-7; D remains ambiguous. The germline V and J ends were trimmed by 4 bases and 2 bases, with 4 bases remaining between them. The CDR3 is 11 amino acids. From germline, CDR1 is SGHRS and CDR2 YFSETQ.

In DNA form, the CDR3 reads TGTGCCACCGTATTACCCCTGGTCACGGGTCAGCCCCAGCATTTT. Encoded protein: CATVLPLVTGQPQHF. V is TRBV9 and J is TRBJ1-5; D uncertain. This CDR3 spans 15 amino acids. The germline gives CDR1 SGDLS, CDR2 YYNGEE. The V gene lost 9 bases and the J gene lost 6 bases, with 22 bases spanning the gap.

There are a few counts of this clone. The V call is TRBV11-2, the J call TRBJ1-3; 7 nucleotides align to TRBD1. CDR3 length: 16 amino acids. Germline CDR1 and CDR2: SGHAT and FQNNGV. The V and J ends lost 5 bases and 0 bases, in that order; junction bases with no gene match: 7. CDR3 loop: CASSPRDSSSGNTIYF. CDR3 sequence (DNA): TGTGCCAGCAGCCCGAGGGACAGTTCCTCTGGAAACACCATATATTTT.

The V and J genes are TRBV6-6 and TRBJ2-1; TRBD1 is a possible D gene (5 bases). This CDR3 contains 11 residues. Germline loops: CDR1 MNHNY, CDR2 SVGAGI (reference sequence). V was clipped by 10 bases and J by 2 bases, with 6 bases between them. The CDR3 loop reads CATGTYNEQFF. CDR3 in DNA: TGTGCCACAGGGACCTACAATGAGCAGTTCTTC.

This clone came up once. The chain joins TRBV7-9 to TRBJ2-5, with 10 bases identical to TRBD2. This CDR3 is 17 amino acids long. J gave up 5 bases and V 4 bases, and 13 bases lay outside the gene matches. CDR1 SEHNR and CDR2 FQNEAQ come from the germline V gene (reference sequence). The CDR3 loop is CASSSLAGVSRGETQYF. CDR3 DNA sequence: TGTGCCAGCAGCTCTCTAGCGGGAGTTTCGAGAGGGGAGACCCAGTACTTC.

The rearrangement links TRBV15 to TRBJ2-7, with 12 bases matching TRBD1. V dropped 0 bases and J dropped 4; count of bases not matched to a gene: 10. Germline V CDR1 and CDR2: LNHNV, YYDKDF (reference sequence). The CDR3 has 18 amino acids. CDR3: CATSRDPGTGGRAYEQYF. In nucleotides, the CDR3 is TGTGCCACCAGCAGAGATCCGGGGACAGGGGGCAGAGCTTACGAGCAGTACTTC.

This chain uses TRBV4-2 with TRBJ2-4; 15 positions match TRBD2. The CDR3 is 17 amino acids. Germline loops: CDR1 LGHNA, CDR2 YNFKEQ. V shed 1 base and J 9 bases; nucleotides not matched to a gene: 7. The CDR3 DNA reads TGTGCCAGCAGCCAAGGGGGGACTAGCGGGAGGATGGCCATTCAGTACTTC. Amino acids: CASSQGGTSGRMAIQYF.

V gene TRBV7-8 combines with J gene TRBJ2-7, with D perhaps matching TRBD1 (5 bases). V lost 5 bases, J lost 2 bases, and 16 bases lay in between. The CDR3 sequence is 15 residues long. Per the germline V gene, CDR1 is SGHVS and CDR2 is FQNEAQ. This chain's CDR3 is CASSPRRTTTYEQYF. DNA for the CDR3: TGTGCCAGCAGCCCTCGCCGGACAACGACCTACGAGCAGTACTTC.

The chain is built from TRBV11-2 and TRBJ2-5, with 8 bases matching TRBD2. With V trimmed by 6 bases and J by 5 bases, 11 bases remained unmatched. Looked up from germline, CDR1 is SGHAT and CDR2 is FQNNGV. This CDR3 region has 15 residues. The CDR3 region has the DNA TGTGCCAGCAGTCGGCCCGGGGGGGGGATGGAGACCCAGTACTTC. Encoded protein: CASSRPGGGMETQYF.

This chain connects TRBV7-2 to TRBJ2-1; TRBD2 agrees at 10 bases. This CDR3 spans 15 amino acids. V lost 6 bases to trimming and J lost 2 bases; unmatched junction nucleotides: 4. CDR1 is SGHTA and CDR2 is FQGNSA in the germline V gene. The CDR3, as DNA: TGTGCCAGCAGTCCCGGGACTAGCGCCTACAATGAGCAGTTCTTC. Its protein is CASSPGTSAYNEQFF.

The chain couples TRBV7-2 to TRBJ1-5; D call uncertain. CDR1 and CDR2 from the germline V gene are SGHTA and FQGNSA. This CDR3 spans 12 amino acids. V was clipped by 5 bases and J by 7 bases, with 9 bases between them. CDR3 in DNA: TGTGCCAGCAGCACGGCGTTGCAGCCCCAGCATTTT. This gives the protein CASSTALQPQHF.

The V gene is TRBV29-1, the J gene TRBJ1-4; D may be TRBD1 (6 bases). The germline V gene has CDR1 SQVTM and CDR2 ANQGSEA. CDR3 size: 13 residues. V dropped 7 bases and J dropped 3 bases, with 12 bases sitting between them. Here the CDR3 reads CSARTAPNEKLFF. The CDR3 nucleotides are TGCAGCGCCCGGACAGCTCCTAATGAAAAACTGTTTTTT.

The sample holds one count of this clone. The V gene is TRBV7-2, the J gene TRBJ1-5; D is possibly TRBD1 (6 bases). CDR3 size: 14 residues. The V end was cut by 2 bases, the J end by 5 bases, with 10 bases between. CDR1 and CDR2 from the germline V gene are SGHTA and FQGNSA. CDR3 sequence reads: CASSLQGLYQPQHF. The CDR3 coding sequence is TGTGCCAGCAGCTTACAGGGGTTGTATCAGCCCCAGCATTTT.

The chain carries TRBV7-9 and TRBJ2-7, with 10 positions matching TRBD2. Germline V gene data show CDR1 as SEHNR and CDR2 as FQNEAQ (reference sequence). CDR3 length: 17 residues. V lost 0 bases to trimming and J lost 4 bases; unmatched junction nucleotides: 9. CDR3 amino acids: CASSLARSLAGEYEQYF. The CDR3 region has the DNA TGTGCCAGCAGCTTAGCGCGATCCCTAGCGGGAGAATACGAGCAGTACTTC.

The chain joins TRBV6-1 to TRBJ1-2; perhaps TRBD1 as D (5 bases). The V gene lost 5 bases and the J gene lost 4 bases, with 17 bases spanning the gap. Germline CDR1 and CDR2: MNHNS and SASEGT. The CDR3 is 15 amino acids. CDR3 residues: CASSPSRGTPYGYTF. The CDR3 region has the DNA TGTGCCAGCAGTCCGAGCCGGGGGACTCCCTATGGCTACACCTTC.

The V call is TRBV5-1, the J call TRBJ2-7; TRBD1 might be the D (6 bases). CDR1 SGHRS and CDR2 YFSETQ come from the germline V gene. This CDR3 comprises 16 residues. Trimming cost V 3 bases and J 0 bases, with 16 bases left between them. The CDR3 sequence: CASSSNTGSSSYEQYF. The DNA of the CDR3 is TGCGCCAGCAGCTCTAATACAGGGTCCTCCTCCTACGAGCAGTACTTC.

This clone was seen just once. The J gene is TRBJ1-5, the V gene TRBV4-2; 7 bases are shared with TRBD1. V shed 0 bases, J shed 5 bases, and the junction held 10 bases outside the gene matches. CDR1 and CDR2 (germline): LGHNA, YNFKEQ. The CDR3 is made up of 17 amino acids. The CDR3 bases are TGTGCCAGCAGCCAAGAGTGGAGGGGCAGGGGGTATCAGCCCCAGCATTTT. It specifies CASSQEWRGRGYQPQHF.

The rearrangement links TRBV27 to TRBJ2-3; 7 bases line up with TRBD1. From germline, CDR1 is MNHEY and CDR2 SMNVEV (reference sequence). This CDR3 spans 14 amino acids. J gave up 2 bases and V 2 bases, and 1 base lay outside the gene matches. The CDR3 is CASSLDRATDTQYF. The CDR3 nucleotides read TGTGCCAGCAGTTTAGACAGGGCCACAGATACGCAGTATTTT.

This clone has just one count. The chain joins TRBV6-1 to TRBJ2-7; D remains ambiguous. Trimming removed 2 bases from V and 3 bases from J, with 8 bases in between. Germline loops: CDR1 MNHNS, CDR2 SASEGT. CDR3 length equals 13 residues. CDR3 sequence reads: CASSERRSYEQYF. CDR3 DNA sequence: TGTGCCAGCAGTGAAAGAAGGAGCTACGAGCAGTACTTC.

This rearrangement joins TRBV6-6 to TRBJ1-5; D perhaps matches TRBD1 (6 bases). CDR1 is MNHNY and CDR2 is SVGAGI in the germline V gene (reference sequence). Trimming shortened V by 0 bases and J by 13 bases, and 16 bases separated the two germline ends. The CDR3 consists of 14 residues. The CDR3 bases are TGTGCCAGCAGTTACTCGGGGGCAGACGGGTCACAGCATTTT. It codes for CASSYSGADGSQHF.